The clone carrying this T cell receptor (beta chain) is labeled as medium-sized. Its antigen remains unidentified. This entry is derived from a study of metastatic and nonmetastatic thyroid tumors. As for the study in general: The comparison covered peripheral blood and tumor or nodule tissue in malignant and benign thyroid patients. General study findings and limits: Significantly greater TCR beta diversity was reportedly found in malignant thyroid tumors than in benign nodules (in blood and tumor).

The V end lost 6 bases, the J end lost 4 bases, and 12 bases lay between the germline ends. This CDR3 comprises 13 residues. Germline V gene sequence: CDR1 LNHDA, CDR2 SQIVND (reference sequence). Per the authors' pipeline: Construction of a distant-metastasis classifier for papillary thyroid cancer relied on CDR3 differences across clinicopathological groups. TCRdb re-called clones via MiXCR from the PCR reads. It is TCRdb's table, rather than the study itself, that gives the V and J calls and clone size. This sample carries about 15,000 clones, about 21% of them seen once, and the ten largest clones take roughly 12%. Every patient was untreated before thyroid surgery.

What was sequenced was blood. The V and J genes are TRBV19 and TRBJ1-1; D is perhaps TRBD1 (5 bases). This clonotype was obtained from a female donor with papillary thyroid cancer or a benign thyroid nodule (not recorded which). Some clones in this sample may be carry-over from other donors' samples. CDR3 amino acids: CASRRPGGTEAFF. The CDR3 nucleotides read TGTGCCAGTAGGAGACCGGGGGGCACTGAAGCTTTCTTT.